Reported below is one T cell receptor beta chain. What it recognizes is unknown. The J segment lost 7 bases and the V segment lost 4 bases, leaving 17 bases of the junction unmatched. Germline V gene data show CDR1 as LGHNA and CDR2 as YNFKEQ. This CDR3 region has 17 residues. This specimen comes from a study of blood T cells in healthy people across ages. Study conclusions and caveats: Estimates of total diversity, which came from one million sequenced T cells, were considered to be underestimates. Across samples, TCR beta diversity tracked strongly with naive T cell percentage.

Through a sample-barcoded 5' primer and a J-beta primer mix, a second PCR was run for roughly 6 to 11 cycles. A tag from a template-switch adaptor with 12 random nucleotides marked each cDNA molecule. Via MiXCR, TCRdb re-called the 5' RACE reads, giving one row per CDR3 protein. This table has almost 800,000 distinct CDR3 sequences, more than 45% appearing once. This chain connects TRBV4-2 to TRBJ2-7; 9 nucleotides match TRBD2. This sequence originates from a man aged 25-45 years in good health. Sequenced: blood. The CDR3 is CASSPPERGASYKEQYF. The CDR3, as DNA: TGTGCCAGCAGCCCTCCTGAGCGGGGGGCTTCCTACAAGGAGCAGTACTTC.